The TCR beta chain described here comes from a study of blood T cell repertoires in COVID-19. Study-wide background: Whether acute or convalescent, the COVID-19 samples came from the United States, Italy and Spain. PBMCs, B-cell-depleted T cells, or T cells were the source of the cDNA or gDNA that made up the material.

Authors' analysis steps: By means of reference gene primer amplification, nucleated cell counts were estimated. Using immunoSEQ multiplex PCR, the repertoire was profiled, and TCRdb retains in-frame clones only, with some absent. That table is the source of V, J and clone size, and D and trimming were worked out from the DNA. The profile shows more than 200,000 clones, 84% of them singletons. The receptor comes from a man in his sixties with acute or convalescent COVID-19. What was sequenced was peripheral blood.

The CDR3 nucleotides read TGTGCCAGCAGCTTAGTGGGTAGGGAGGCCCAGCATTTT. This gives the protein CASSLVGREAQHF. The gene calls are TRBV7-2 and TRBJ1-5, with unresolved D. The CDR3 is 13 amino acids. Trimming shortened V by 1 base and J by 11 bases, and 12 bases separated the two germline ends. Germline values: CDR1 SGHTA, CDR2 FQGNSA.